Sequencing of this T cell receptor (beta chain) was carried out in a study of blood T cell repertoires in COVID-19 (dated by TCRdb to 2020 to 2021). Describing the broader study: Samples from collaborators originated in the United States, Italy and Spain and spanned both the acute and convalescent phases of COVID-19. The repertoires were released in a freely available public database meant as a resource for research on the immune response to SARS-CoV-2. Where HLA class I and class II types were available, the types were taken from metadata supplied by the sample provider, not from assay-based typing. The dataset comprised deeply sampled blood TCRbeta repertoires from subjects exposed to, actively infected with, or recovered from COVID-19. The material from the prospective study consisted of cDNA or gDNA derived from T cells, B-cell-depleted T cells, or PBMCs. Samples came from the ongoing ImmuneRACE study (first 160 participants) plus 1,254 subjects from 6 global collaborators. The sample metadata nearly always contained a de-identified subject ID, COVID-19 status, age in years and sex. Broad study findings and their caveats: The amount of clinical and demographic metadata varied by source and participant and was provided uncurated.

For this clone: Its recognized antigen is unknown. Base qualities are missing; no much larger clone stands one base away.

The collaborating institutions used their own protocols to collect whole blood in K2EDTA tubes. For TCRbeta analysis, collaborator samples were shipped as frozen whole blood, as isolated PBMCs, or as DNA extracted from either sample type. TCRbeta CDR3 regions were amplified from genomic DNA by means of the immunoSEQ Assay, a bias-controlled multiplex PCR. The published analysis was carried out like this. The number of nucleated cells in each sample was estimated from the amplification of reference gene primers within the assay. Sequence reads were collapsed and filtered to measure the absolute abundance of every unique TCRbeta CDR3 rearrangement. Productive Simpson clonality was computed per sample as the square root of Simpson's diversity index over productive rearrangements. TCRdb took this table from immuneACCESS and kept in-frame rearrangements with V and J called. Such tables lack part of the clones; where checked against another copy, unresolved V genes explain under half of the gap, and the rest is unexplained. D and trimming come from the DNA, and the V and J calls and clone size come from that table. The sample profile shows 99,000 or so clones; approximately 85% of them were found once. Clones ranked in the top ten supply 4.8% of the sample.

In the germline V gene, CDR1 corresponds to MNHEY and CDR2 to SVGAGI. V is cut back by 5 bases and J by 4 bases, with 6 bases in the junction unmatched. Measured from the cysteine to the phenylalanine, the CDR3 is 14 residues long. Only the CDR3 DNA is retained, 42 bases long and in frame from the first base. Material for sequencing was peripheral blood. The receptor comes from a man in his sixties with acute or convalescent COVID-19. The rearrangement joined TRBV6-5 to TRBJ2-3, with 7 bases matching TRBD1. In nucleotides, the sequence is TGTGCCAGCAGTCGACAGGGTATCGCAGATACGCAGTATTTT. This encodes CASSRQGIADTQYF.